This T cell receptor (beta chain) emerged from a study of CXCR3-negative and CXCR3-positive naive CD8 T cells. The study's findings and limits: Naive cells with CXCR3 showed TRB CDR3s that were more hydrophobic than those in CXCR3-negative naive cells. Within a donor, both naive subsets shared TRBV-TRBJ usage, unlike memory cells. Diversity was high in both naive subsets and much lower in memory cells.

Notes on this clonotype: Its antigen is as yet unknown.

The TRB cDNA libraries were prepared by 5' RACE with UMI labels. TCRdb reanalyzed the 5' RACE reads, giving one entry per CDR3 protein sequence and no DNA. The table gives 75,000 to 100,000 distinct CDR3 sequences; the top ten clones make up 0.95% to 1.4% of it. Germline V gene data show CDR1 as SGHRS and CDR2 as YFSETQ. This CDR3 contains 17 residues. The sequencing input was naive CXCR3+ CD8+ T cells from blood. As to subset: CD45RO-CCR7+CD27+CD95- naive CD8+ T cells expressing CXCR3 (TNR3+). The sequence derives from a human donor in good health. Some clones in this sample may be carry-over from other donors' samples. This chain uses TRBV5-1 with TRBJ2-3; TCRdb gives TRBD2 as the D gene, but with no DNA this cannot be confirmed. CDR3: CASSLVEGTLSTDTQYF. The variable domain in full, completed from reference TRBV5-1 and TRBJ2-3, reads KAGVTQTPRYLIKTRGQQVTLSCSPISGHRSVSWYQQTPGQGLQFLFEYFSETQRNKGNFPGRFSGRQFSNSRSEMNVSTLELGDSALYLCASSLVEGTLSTDTQYFGPGTRLTVL.